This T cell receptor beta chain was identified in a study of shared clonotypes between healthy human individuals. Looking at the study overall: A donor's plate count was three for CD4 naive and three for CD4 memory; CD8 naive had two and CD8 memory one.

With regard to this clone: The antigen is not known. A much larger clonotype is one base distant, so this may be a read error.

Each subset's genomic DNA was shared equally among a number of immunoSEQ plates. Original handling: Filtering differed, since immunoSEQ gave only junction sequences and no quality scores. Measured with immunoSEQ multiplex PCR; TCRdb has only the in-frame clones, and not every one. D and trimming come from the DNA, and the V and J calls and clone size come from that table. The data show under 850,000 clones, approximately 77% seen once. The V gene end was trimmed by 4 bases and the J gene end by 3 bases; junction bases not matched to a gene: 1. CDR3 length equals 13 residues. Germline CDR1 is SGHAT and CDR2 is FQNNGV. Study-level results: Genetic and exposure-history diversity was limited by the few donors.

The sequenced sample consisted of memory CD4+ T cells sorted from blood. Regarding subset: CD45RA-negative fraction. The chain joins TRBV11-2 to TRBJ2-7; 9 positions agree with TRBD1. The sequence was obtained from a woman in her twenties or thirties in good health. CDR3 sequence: CASSWGQGYEQYF. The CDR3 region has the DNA TGTGCCAGCAGCTGGGGACAGGGCTACGAGCAGTACTTC.